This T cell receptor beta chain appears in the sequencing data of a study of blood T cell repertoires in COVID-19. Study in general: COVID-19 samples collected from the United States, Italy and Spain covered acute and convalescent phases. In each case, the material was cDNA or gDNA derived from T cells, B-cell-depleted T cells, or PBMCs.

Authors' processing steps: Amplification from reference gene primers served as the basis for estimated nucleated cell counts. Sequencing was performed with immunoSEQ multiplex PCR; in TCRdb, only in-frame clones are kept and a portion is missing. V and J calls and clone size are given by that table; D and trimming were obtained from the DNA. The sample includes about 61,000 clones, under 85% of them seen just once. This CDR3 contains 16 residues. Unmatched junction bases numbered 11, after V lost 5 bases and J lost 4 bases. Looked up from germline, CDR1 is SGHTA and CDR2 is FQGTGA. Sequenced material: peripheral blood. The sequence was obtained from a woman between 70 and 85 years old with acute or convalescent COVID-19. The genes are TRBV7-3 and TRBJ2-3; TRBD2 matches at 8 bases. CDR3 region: CASSPPGGARPDTQYF. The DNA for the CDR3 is TGTGCCAGCAGCCCCCCCGGGGGGGCCCGACCAGATACGCAGTATTTT.